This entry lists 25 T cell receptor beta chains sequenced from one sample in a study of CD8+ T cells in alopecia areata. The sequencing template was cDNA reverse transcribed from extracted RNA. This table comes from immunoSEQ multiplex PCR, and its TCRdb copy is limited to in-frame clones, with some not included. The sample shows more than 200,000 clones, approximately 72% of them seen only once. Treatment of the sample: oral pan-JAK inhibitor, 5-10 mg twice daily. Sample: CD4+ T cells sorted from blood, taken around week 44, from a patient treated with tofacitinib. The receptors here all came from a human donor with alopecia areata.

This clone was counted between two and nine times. The CDR3 protein is CASGSEFLGGQYF. CDR3 DNA: TGTGCCAGTGGGTCTGAGTTTTTGGGCGGGCAGTACTTC. This chain uses TRBV2 with TRBJ2-7; no definite D call. V lost 9 bases to trimming and J lost 9 bases, with 21 bases between them. Germline CDR1 is SNHLY and CDR2 is FYNNEI. CDR3 size: 13 residues. Filled out from reference TRBV2 and TRBJ2-7, the complete variable domain reads EPEVTQTPSHQVTQMGQEVILRCVPISNHLYFYWYRQILGQKVEFLVSFYNNEISEKSEIFDDQFSVERPDGSNFTLKIRSTKLEDSAMYFCASGSEFLGGQYFGPGTRLTVT.

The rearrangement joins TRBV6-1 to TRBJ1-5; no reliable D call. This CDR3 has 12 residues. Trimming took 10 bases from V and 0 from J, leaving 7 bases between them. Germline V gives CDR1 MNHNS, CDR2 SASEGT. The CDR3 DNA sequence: TGTGCCACAAGGGTTAGCAATCAGCCCCAGCATTTT. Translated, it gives CATRVSNQPQHF.

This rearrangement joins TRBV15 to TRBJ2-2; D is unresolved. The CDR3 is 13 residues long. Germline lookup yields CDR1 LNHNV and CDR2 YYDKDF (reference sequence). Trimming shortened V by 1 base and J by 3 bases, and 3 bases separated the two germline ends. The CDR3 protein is CATSRVDTGELFF. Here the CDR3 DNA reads TGTGCCACCAGCAGAGTGGACACCGGGGAGCTGTTTTTT. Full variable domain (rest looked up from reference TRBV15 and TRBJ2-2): DAMVIQNPRYQVTQFGKPVTLSCSQTLNHNVMYWYQQKSSQAPKLLFHYYDKDFNNEADTPDNFQSRRPNTSFCFLDIRSPGLGDTAMYLCATSRVDTGELFFGEGSRLTVL.

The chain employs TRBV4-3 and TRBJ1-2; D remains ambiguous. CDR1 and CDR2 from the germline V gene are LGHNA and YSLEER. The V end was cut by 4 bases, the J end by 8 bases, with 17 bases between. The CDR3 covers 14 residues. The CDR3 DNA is TGCGCCAGCAGCCCCCAGCTCTCGGATGGGGGCTACACCTTC. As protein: CASSPQLSDGGYTF.

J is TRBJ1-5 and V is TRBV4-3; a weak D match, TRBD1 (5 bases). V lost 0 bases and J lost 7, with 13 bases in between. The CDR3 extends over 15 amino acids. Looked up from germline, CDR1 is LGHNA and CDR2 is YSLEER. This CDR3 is CASSQDQGREQPQHF. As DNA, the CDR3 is TGCGCCAGCAGCCAAGATCAGGGCAGGGAACAGCCCCAGCATTTT.

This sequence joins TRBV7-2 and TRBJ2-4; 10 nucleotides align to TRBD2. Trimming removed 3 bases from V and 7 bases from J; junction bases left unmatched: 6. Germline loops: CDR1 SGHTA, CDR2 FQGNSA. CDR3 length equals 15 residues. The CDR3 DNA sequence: TGTGCCAGCAGCTTTTGGAGTAGCGGGGGGAACATTCAGTACTTC. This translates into CASSFWSSGGNIQYF.

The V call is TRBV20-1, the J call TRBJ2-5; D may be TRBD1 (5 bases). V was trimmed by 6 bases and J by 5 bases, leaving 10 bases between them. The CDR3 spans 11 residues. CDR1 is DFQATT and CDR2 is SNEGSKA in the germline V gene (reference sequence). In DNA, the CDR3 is TGCAGTGCGGGCTCAGGGGAGACCCAGTACTTC. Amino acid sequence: CSAGSGETQYF.

CDR3 loop: CASSYAKWGYEQYF. The CDR3 coding sequence is TGTGCCAGCAGTTACGCAAAGTGGGGCTACGAGCAGTACTTC. This chain joins TRBV6-5 and TRBJ2-7; D is unclear. The CDR3 sequence is 14 residues long. The V end lost 2 bases, the J end lost 3 bases, and 11 bases lay between the germline ends. Germline V gene data show CDR1 as MNHEY and CDR2 as SVGAGI.

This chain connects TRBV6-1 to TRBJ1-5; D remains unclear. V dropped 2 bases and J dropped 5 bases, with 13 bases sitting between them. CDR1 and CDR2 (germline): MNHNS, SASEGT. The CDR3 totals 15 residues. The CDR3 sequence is CASSERGRNDQPQHF. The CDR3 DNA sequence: TGTGCCAGCAGTGAACGAGGACGGAATGATCAGCCCCAGCATTTT.

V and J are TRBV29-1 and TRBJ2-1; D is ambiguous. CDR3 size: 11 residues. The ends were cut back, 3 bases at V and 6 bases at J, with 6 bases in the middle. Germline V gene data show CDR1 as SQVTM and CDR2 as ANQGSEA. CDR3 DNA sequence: TGCAGCGTTGATCTGGGCAATGAGCAGTTCTTC. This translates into CSVDLGNEQFF.

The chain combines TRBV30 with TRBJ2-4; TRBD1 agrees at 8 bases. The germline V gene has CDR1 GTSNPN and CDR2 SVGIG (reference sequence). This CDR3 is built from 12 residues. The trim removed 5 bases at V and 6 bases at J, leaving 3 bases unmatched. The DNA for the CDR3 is TGTGCCTGGGACAGGGGTGGAAACATTCAGTACTTC. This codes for CAWDRGGNIQYF.

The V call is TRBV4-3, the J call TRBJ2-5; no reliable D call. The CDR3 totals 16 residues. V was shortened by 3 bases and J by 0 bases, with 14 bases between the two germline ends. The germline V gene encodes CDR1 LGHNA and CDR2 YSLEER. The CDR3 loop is CASSQDRVTYQETQYF. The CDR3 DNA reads TGCGCCAGCAGCCAGGATCGAGTGACGTACCAAGAGACCCAGTACTTC.

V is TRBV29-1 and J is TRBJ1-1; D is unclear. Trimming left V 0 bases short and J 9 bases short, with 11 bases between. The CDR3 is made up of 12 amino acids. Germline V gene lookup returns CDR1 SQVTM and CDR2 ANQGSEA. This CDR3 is CSVEDGGGKAFF. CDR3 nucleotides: TGCAGCGTTGAAGATGGAGGCGGGAAAGCTTTCTTT.

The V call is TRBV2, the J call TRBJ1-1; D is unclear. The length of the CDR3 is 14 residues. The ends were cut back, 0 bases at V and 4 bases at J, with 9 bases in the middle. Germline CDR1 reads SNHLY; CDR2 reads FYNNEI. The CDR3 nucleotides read TGTGCCAGCAGTGAAGCGCATCCGGGCACTGAAGCTTTCTTT. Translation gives CASSEAHPGTEAFF.

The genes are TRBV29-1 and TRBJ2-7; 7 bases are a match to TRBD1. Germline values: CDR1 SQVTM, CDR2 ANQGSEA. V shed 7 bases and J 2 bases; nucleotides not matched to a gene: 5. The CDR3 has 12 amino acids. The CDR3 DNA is TGCAGCGGTAAGGGACAGACCTACGAGCAGTACTTC. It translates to CSGKGQTYEQYF.

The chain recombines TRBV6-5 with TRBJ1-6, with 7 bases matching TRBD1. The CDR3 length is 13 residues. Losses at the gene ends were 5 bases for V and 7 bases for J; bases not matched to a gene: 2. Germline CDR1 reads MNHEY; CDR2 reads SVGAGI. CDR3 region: CASSPGGNSPLHF. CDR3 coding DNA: TGTGCCAGCAGTCCAGGGGGAAATTCACCCCTCCACTTT.

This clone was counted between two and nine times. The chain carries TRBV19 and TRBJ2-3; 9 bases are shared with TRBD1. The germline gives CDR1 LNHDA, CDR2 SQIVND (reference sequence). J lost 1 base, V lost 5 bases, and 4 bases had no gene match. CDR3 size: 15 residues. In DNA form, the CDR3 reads TGTGCCAGTAGTGGACAGGGGATAGGCACAGATACGCAGTATTTT. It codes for CASSGQGIGTDTQYF.

CDR3 region: CASSGTGEETQYF. For the CDR3, the DNA is TGTGCCAGCAGCGGGACAGGCGAGGAGACCCAGTACTTC. This chain joins TRBV9 and TRBJ2-5; 7 nucleotides match TRBD1. V shed 3 bases, J shed 5 bases, and the junction held 4 bases outside the gene matches. The CDR3 extends over 13 amino acids. The germline V gene has CDR1 SGDLS and CDR2 YYNGEE.

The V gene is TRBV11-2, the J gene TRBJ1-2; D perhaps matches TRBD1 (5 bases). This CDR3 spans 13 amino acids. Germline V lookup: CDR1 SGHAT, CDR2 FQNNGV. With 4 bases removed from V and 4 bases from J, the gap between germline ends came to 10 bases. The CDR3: CASSSSGGYGYTF. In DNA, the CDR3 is TGTGCCAGCAGCTCCTCCGGGGGCTATGGCTACACCTTC.

In DNA, the CDR3 is TGTGCCAGCAGTTGGAGACAGGGAGGAGAAAAACTGTTTTTT. Protein: CASSWRQGGEKLFF. The rearrangement joins TRBV28 to TRBJ1-4, with TRBD1 matching 7 bases. Germline trimming cut 4 bases from V and 8 bases from J; bases unmatched to any gene: 7. Germline loops: CDR1 MDHEN, CDR2 SYDVKM. This CDR3 has 14 residues.

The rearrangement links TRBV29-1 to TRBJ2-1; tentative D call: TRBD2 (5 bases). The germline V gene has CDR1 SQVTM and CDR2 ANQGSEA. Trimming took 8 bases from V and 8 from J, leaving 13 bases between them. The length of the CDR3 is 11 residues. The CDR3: CSSKLGDEQFF. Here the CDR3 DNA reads TGCAGCTCAAAACTAGGCGATGAGCAGTTCTTC.

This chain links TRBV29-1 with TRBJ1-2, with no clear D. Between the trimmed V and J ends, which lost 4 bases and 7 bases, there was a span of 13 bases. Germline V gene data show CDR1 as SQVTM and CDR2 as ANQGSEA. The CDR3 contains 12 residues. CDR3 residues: CSVAGPEGGYTF. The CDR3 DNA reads TGCAGCGTTGCCGGGCCCGAGGGTGGCTACACCTTC.

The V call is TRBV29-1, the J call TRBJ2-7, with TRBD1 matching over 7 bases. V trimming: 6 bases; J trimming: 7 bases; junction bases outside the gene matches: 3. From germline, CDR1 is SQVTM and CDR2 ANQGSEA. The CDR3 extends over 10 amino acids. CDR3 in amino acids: CSVQDREQYF. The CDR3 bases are TGCAGCGTGCAGGACAGGGAGCAGTACTTC.

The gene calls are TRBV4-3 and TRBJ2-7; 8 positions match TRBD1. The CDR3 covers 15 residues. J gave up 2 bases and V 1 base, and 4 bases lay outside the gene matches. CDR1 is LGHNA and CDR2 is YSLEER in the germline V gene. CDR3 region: CASSQVARGPYEQYF. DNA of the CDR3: TGCGCCAGCAGCCAAGTGGCCAGGGGGCCCTACGAGCAGTACTTC.

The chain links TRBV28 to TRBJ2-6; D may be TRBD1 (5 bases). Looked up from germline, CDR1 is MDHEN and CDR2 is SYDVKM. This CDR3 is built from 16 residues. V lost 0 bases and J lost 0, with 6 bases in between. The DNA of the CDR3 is TGTGCCAGCAGTTTATGGCAGGGCTCTGGGGCCAACGTCCTGACTTTC. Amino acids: CASSLWQGSGANVLTF.